These T cell receptor beta chains were read from a single sample in a study of T cell changes during pregnancy in multiple sclerosis. The data were produced by immunoSEQ multiplex PCR, yet TCRdb's version contains in-frame clones alone and is incomplete. The data contain 60,000 or so clones, about 92% of them singletons. Sequencing used peripheral blood, obtained in the first trimester of pregnancy. The receptors shown here come from a female donor with multiple sclerosis, enrolled in a pregnancy study. CDR3s include the opening cysteine and the closing phenylalanine or tryptophan. Fields, in order: CDR3 protein, CDR3 DNA, CDR3 length, D gene, V gene, clone size, J gene. The D gene is left open where the match is weak. Clone sizes are given selectively: once, few, many, or a class where the clone is expanded.

CDR3: CASSERGRENIQYF
DNA: TGTGCCAGCAGCGAGAGGGGGCGCGAAAACATTCAGTACTTC
length: 14
D: TRBD1
V: TRBV5-6
size: .
J: TRBJ2-4

CDR3: CASSQGQGIWTEAFF
DNA: TGTGCCAGCAGCCAAGGCCAGGGAATATGGACTGAAGCTTTCTTT
length: 15
D: .
V: TRBV16
size: .
J: TRBJ1-1

CDR3: CASSALTSGGADTQYF
DNA: TGTGCCAGCAGTGCCCTGACTAGCGGGGGGGCAGATACGCAGTATTTT
length: 16
D: TRBD2
V: TRBV6-4
size: .
J: TRBJ2-3

CDR3: CASSDLARGDSMYEQYF
DNA: TGTGCCAGCAGCGACCTTGCCAGGGGCGATTCGATGTACGAGCAGTACTTC
length: 17
D: .
V: TRBV25-1
size: .
J: TRBJ2-7

CDR3: CASSKVPTVNTEAFF
DNA: TGTGCCAGCAGCAAAGTACCTACGGTGAACACTGAAGCTTTCTTT
length: 15
D: .
V: TRBV21-1
size: once
J: TRBJ1-1

CDR3: CASSLGTGAYEQYF
DNA: TGTGCCAGCAGCTTGGGGACAGGGGCCTACGAGCAGTACTTC
length: 14
D: TRBD1
V: TRBV11-2
size: .
J: TRBJ2-7

CDR3: CASSLPSGRERVGIGEQYF
DNA: TGTGCCAGCAGCTTACCCAGTGGGAGGGAGAGGGTGGGTATCGGCGAGCAGTACTTC
length: 19
D: TRBD2
V: TRBV5-4
size: .
J: TRBJ2-7

CDR3: CASSPGTVYGYTF
DNA: TGTGCCAGCAGCCCTGGGACTGTGTATGGCTACACCTTC
length: 13
D: .
V: TRBV7-9
size: .
J: TRBJ1-2

CDR3: CATSRGGGDRGATAFF
DNA: TGTGCCACCAGCAGAGGGGGAGGGGACAGGGGTGCGACAGCTTTCTTT
length: 16
D: TRBD1
V: TRBV15
size: .
J: TRBJ1-1

CDR3: CASSLQTGNTDTQYF
DNA: TGTGCCAGCAGCTTACAAACGGGTAACACAGATACGCAGTATTTT
length: 15
D: .
V: TRBV11-2
size: .
J: TRBJ2-3

CDR3: CASSVGDRGGDYGYTF
DNA: TGTGCCAGCAGCGTAGGAGACAGGGGAGGTGACTATGGCTACACCTTC
length: 16
D: TRBD1
V: TRBV9
size: .
J: TRBJ1-2

CDR3: CASSKVWGQGIRLAGNTEAFF
DNA: .
length: 21
D: .
V: TRBV21-1
size: .
J: TRBJ1-1

CDR3: CASSPTAGNTEAFF
DNA: TGTGCCAGCAGCCCAACCGCCGGGAACACTGAAGCTTTCTTT
length: 14
D: .
V: TRBV7-3
size: .
J: TRBJ1-1

CDR3: CASSLAPGTEAFF
DNA: TGCGCCAGCAGCTTGGCCCCAGGCACTGAAGCTTTCTTT
length: 13
D: .
V: TRBV5-1
size: .
J: TRBJ1-1

CDR3: CASSYSRTSGETQYF
DNA: TGTGCCAGCAGTTACTCGAGGACTAGCGGCGAGACCCAGTACTTC
length: 15
D: TRBD2
V: TRBV6-6
size: .
J: TRBJ2-5

CDR3: CASSLGQARQPQHF
DNA: TGTGCCAGCAGCCTAGGACAGGCTCGTCAGCCCCAGCATTTT
length: 14
D: TRBD1
V: TRBV7-8
size: .
J: TRBJ1-5